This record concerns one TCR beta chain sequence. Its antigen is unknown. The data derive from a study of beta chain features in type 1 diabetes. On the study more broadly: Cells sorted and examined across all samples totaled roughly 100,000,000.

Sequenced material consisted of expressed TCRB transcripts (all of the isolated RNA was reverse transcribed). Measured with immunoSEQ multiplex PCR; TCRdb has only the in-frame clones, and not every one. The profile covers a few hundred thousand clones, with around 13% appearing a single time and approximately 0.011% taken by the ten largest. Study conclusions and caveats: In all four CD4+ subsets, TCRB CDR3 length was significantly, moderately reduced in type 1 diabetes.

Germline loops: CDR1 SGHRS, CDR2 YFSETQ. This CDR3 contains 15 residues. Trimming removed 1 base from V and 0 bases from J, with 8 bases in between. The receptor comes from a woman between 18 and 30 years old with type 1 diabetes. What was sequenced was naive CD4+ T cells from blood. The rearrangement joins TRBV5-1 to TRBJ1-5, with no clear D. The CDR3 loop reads CASSLLGTSNQPQHF. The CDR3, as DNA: TGCGCCAGCAGCTTGCTGGGCACTAGCAATCAGCCCCAGCATTTT.